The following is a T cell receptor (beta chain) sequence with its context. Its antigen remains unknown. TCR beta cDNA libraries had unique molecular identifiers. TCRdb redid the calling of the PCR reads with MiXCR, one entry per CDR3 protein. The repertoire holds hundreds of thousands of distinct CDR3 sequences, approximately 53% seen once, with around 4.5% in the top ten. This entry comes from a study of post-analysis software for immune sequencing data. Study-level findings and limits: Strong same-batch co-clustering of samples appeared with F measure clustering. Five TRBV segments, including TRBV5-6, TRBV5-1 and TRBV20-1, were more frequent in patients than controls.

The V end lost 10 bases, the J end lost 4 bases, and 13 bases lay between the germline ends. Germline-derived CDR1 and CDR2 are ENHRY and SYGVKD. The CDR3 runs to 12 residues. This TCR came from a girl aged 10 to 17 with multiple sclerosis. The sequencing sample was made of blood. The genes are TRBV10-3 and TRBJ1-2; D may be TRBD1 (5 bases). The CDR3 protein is CATRNGGYGYTF. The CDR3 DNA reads TGTGCCACCAGAAACGGGGGCTATGGCTACACCTTC.